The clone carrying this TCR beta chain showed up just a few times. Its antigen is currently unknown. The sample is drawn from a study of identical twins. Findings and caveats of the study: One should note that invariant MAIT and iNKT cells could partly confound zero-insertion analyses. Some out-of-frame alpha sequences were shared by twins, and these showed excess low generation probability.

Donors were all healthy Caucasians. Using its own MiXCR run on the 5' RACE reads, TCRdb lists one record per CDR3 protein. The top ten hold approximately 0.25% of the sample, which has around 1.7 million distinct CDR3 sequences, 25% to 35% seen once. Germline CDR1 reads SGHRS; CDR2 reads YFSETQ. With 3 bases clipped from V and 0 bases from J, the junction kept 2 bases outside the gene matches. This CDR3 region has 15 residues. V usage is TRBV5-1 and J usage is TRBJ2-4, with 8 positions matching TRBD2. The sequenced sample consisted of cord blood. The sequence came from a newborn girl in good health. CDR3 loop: CASSSREGAKNIQYF. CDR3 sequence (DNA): TGCGCCAGCAGCTCCCGGGAGGGAGCCAAAAACATTCAGTACTTC.